Detailed here is one T cell receptor beta chain. A multiplex PCR was run with 60 Vbeta primers and 13 Jbeta primers. Sequencing used immunoSEQ multiplex PCR; TCRdb keeps in-frame clones, though not all of them. The sample has roughly 80,000 clones, roughly 75% seen once. V was cut by 1 base and J by 3 bases, with 4 bases left in between. This CDR3 has 12 residues. Germline loops: CDR1 SGHNT, CDR2 YENEEA. The data were taken from a study of cytomegalovirus exposure and HLA in healthy donors. Across the study: Earlier, 150 million to 200 million T cells were analyzed, and some 120 million unique TCR beta sequences were found among them.

Healthy bone marrow donors made up the donor group. The sequencing sample was made of PBMCs. This TCR derives from a woman in her forties in good health and CMV-seronegative. This chain uses TRBV11-3 with TRBJ2-7; D uncertain. The CDR3 spells CASSLGSYEQYF. The CDR3 nucleotides read TGTGCCAGCAGCTTAGGGAGCTACGAGCAGTACTTC.